The 18 T cell receptor beta chains listed next were all sequenced from one sample in a study of blood T cell repertoires in COVID-19. Assay used: immunoSEQ multiplex PCR; TCRdb lists only in-frame clones, some missing. In the table there are tens of thousands of clones, 90% to 95% of which are singletons. Source material: peripheral blood. The receptors shown here come from an elderly woman with acute or convalescent COVID-19.

The chain recombines TRBV7-9 with TRBJ2-1, with D perhaps matching TRBD1 (5 bases). Looked up from germline, CDR1 is SEHNR and CDR2 is FQNEAQ (reference sequence). This CDR3 is built from 13 residues. Deletions cut 4 bases from V and 12 bases from J, with 16 bases between. CDR3 DNA: TGTGCCAGCAGCTCACAGGCCCTGGTTGGGCAGTTCTTC. Protein: CASSSQALVGQFF.

The J gene is TRBJ2-6, the V gene TRBV3-1 (or the pseudogene TRBV3-2); 7 bases match TRBD2. The CDR3 sequence is 19 residues long. Germline CDR1 LGHDT, CDR2 YNNKEL (reference sequence). Trimming took 4 bases from V and 4 from J; bases not matched to a gene: 16. The CDR3 protein is CASSPGGGRPLGGANVLTF. The CDR3 coding sequence is TGTGCCAGCAGCCCGGGGGGTGGCAGACCCCTGGGCGGGGCCAACGTCCTGACTTTC.

The CDR3 DNA sequence: TGTGCCAGCAGCGTTCCAGGGACTAGCGGGAGTGGCACCTACAATGAGCAGTTCTTC. As protein: CASSVPGTSGSGTYNEQFF. The chain couples TRBV9 to TRBJ2-1, with 14 bases that match TRBD2. From germline, CDR1 is SGDLS and CDR2 YYNGEE. J gave up 2 bases and V 2 bases, and 9 bases lay outside the gene matches. This CDR3 region has 19 residues. The complete variable domain, with remaining parts taken from reference TRBV9 and TRBJ2-1, reads DSGVTQTPKHLITATGQRVTLRCSPRSGDLSVYWYQQSLDQGLQFLIQYYNGEERAKGNILERFSAQQFPDLHSELNLSSLELGDSALYFCASSVPGTSGSGTYNEQFFGPGTRLTVL.

The V and J genes are TRBV24-1 and TRBJ1-1, with TRBD1 as a possible D gene (5 bases). V was cut by 7 bases and J by 4 bases, with 18 bases left in between. This CDR3 spans 15 amino acids. The germline V gene has CDR1 KGHDR and CDR2 SFDVKD. The CDR3 nucleotides are TGTGCCACCAGGGGACTTACAGGCTTCCCCACTGAAGCTTTCTTT. The encoded protein is CATRGLTGFPTEAFF.

J is TRBJ2-2 and V is TRBV6-5, with TRBD1 matching 7 bases. The germline V gene encodes CDR1 MNHEY and CDR2 SVGAGI. J was trimmed by 6 bases and V by 5 bases; bases with no gene match: 6. The CDR3 has 14 residues. CDR3 loop: CASSRQGGSGELFF. The CDR3 nucleotides are TGTGCCAGCAGTCGACAGGGTGGGTCCGGGGAGCTGTTTTTT.

The chain uses TRBV7-6 and TRBJ2-1; 13 positions agree with TRBD2. Germline lookup yields CDR1 SGHVS and CDR2 FNYEAQ. V gave up 5 bases and J gave up 6 bases; unmatched junction bases: 7. This CDR3 is 16 amino acids long. The CDR3 DNA sequence: TGTGCCAGCAGCCGCTTTACTAGCGGGGGGGGCAATGAGCAGTTCTTC. It specifies CASSRFTSGGGNEQFF.

This clone was counted only a few times. The rearrangement links TRBV2 to TRBJ1-2; weak D call: TRBD1 (6 bases). Germline-derived CDR1 and CDR2 are SNHLY and FYNNEI. The CDR3 consists of 14 residues. V lost 4 bases and J 2 bases, leaving 11 bases between the germline ends. Here the CDR3 reads CASSAGVRNYGYTF. Here the CDR3 DNA reads TGTGCCAGCAGTGCAGGGGTAAGGAACTATGGCTACACCTTC.

The V call is TRBV19, the J call TRBJ1-1; weak D call: TRBD1 (5 bases). Trimming removed 7 bases at V and 1 base at J, with 19 bases between. Germline-derived CDR1 and CDR2 are LNHDA and SQIVND (reference sequence). The CDR3 runs 16 residues. CDR3 loop: CASTPIPMTENTEAFF. CDR3 DNA sequence: TGTGCCAGTACCCCAATCCCCATGACAGAGAACACTGAAGCTTTCTTT.

This chain uses TRBV7-9 with TRBJ1-5, with 7 bases aligning to TRBD1. Looked up from germline, CDR1 is SEHNR and CDR2 is FQNEAQ (reference sequence). There are 15 residues in the CDR3. Losses at the gene ends were 5 bases for V and 5 bases for J; bases not matched to a gene: 9. CDR3 DNA sequence: TGTGCCAGCAGCCTAACGACAGGGCTTGATCAGCCCCAGCATTTT. Protein: CASSLTTGLDQPQHF.

The rearrangement uses TRBV11-2 and TRBJ1-5; weak D call: TRBD1 (5 bases). This CDR3 spans 16 amino acids. The V and J ends lost 0 bases and 3 bases respectively, with 12 bases between them. Germline assignment: CDR1 SGHAT and CDR2 FQNNGV. CDR3 loop: CASSLDGSGYNQPQHF. CDR3 nucleotide sequence: TGTGCCAGCAGCTTAGATGGATCAGGGTACAATCAGCCCCAGCATTTT.

The gene calls are TRBV10-3 and TRBJ1-1; unclear D gene. Germline V lookup: CDR1 ENHRY, CDR2 SYGVKD. The V end was cut by 6 bases, the J end by 5 bases, with 16 bases between. This CDR3 contains 14 residues. Written as DNA, the CDR3 is TGTGCCATCAGCACCGACATAGGGAGGACTGAAGCTTTCTTT. Its protein product is CAISTDIGRTEAFF.

The chain combines TRBV24-1 with TRBJ1-1; D not certain. From germline, CDR1 is KGHDR and CDR2 SFDVKD. Deletions cut 12 bases from V and 6 bases from J, with 13 bases between. The CDR3 is 11 residues long. Written as DNA, the CDR3 is TGTGCCGCGGCGGGGATCGCTGAAGCTTTCTTT. Its protein is CAAAGIAEAFF.

This chain links TRBV9 with TRBJ2-7; tentatively, D is TRBD2 (5 bases). With 3 bases removed from V and 6 bases from J, the gap between germline ends came to 13 bases. The CDR3 has 13 amino acids. Germline V lookup: CDR1 SGDLS, CDR2 YYNGEE. The CDR3 region is CASSETSKGEQYF. The CDR3 bases are TGTGCCAGCAGCGAAACTAGTAAAGGCGAGCAGTACTTC.

The rearrangement joins TRBV14 to TRBJ1-2, with D unresolved. The CDR3 is 15 amino acids. Germline assignment: CDR1 SGHDN and CDR2 FVKESK. The V and J ends lost 0 bases and 4 bases respectively, with 12 bases between them. The CDR3 reads CASSQDFGGPYGYTF. The CDR3 DNA is TGTGCCAGCAGCCAAGATTTCGGCGGCCCCTATGGCTACACCTTC.

V and J are TRBV11-3 and TRBJ2-7, with D perhaps matching TRBD2 (6 bases). Deletions cut 5 bases from V and 0 bases from J, with 14 bases between. Germline CDR1 is SGHNT and CDR2 is YENEEA. The CDR3 length is 15 residues. The CDR3 DNA reads TGTGCCAGCAGCCCCGGGGGTTTCAGCTCCTACGAGCAGTACTTC. Protein product: CASSPGGFSSYEQYF.

For the CDR3, the DNA is TGTGCCAGCAGTGCCCGGGTGGCCTCCCACAACTCTGGAAACACCATATATTTT. This sequence encodes CASSARVASHNSGNTIYF. The rearrangement joins TRBV6-2 or TRBV6-3 to TRBJ1-3; D call uncertain. In germline, CDR1 is MNHEY, CDR2 SVGEGT. V shed 5 bases and J shed 0 bases, with 20 bases lying between them. The CDR3 is 18 amino acids.

The CDR3: CASSLADTYEQYF. For the CDR3, the DNA is TGTGCCAGCAGCTTGGCGGACACCTACGAGCAGTACTTC. The gene calls are TRBV5-6 and TRBJ2-7, with a possible D match to TRBD1 (5 bases). Germline V gene sequence: CDR1 SGHDT, CDR2 YYEEEE. This CDR3 has 13 residues. The V gene lost 0 bases and the J gene lost 2 bases, with 6 bases spanning the gap.

The rearrangement links TRBV11-3 to TRBJ2-3; D possibly corresponds to TRBD1 (5 bases). Germline loops: CDR1 SGHNT, CDR2 YENEEA. The CDR3 totals 13 residues. V lost 3 bases and J 4 bases, leaving 8 bases between the germline ends. This chain's CDR3 is CASSFQGSDTQYF. As DNA, the CDR3 is TGTGCCAGCAGCTTTCAGGGTTCAGATACGCAGTATTTT.